The present TCR beta chain was sequenced within a study of T cells in tuberculosis. Background on the study: A South African cohort included IGRA-negative adolescents, latently infected IGRA-positive adolescents and adults with active tuberculosis.

Measured with immunoSEQ multiplex PCR; TCRdb has only the in-frame clones, and not every one. The sample has 20,000 to 25,000 clones; about 95% are singletons. The CDR3 is 16 amino acids. The germline V gene has CDR1 LGHNT and CDR2 FRNRAP. V lost 4 bases and J lost 2, with 17 bases in between. The TCR was taken from a donor aged 10 to 29 with latent tuberculosis or without tuberculosis infection. The chain carries TRBV12-5 and TRBJ1-2; TRBD1 might be the D (5 bases). The sample consisted of PBMCs. The DNA of the CDR3 is TGTGCTAGTGGTTCGGCACCACAGGACCCCAACTATGGCTACACCTTC. Its protein product is CASGSAPQDPNYGYTF.